Listed below are T cell receptor beta chains from one sample, sequenced in a study of T cells expressing NK-cell markers. Reprocessing the 5' RACE reads, TCRdb reports a single entry for every CDR3 protein and omits DNA. The sample has under 500,000 distinct CDR3 sequences. Material: blood T cells: a sorted CD56 or NKG2C T cell subset, CD4+ or CD8+ T cells, or bulk PBMC T cells (not recorded which). Source of these receptors: a woman between 18 and 70 years old in good health. CDR3s include the opening cysteine and the closing phenylalanine or tryptophan.

TRBV4-3	TRBJ2-1	CASSQTSGALYNEQFF
TRBV11-2	TRBJ2-6	CASSSTLEGANVLTF
TRBV24-1	TRBJ2-1	CATSDSRSHLNEQFF
TRBV20-1	TRBJ2-2	CSAAGTSGTGELFF
TRBV4-2	TRBJ2-1	CASSHQQGSLYNEQFF
TRBV29-1	TRBJ2-2	CSVEDRGKNTGELFF
TRBV28	TRBJ2-7	CATRENYEQYF
TRBV5-1	TRBJ1-2	CASSLGLVYGYTF
TRBV28	TRBJ2-1	CASSLSRPGGYNEQFF
TRBV7-9	TRBJ1-2	CASSFSAGQNYGYTF
TRBV4-3	TRBJ1-1	CASSQVREPTEAFF
TRBV5-5	TRBJ1-5	CASSSYDQPQHF
TRBV12-3/TRBV12-4	TRBJ2-2	CASSFTFVGELFF
TRBV5-4	TRBJ1-3	CASSLGVAGNTIYF
TRBV4-1	TRBJ1-2	CASSQDGPEANYGYTF
TRBV29-1	TRBJ1-6	CSVGETGASPLHF
TRBV3-1	TRBJ2-1	CASTASRANEQFF
TRBV6-1	TRBJ2-5	CASRPGGVETQYF
TRBV12-3/TRBV12-4	TRBJ2-5	CASKQGLETQYF
TRBV7-2	TRBJ2-1	CASSLRLRDSNEQFF
TRBV28	TRBJ1-2	CATRDRQVYYTF
TRBV7-2	TRBJ2-2	CASMRTGGAGELFF
TRBV5-1	TRBJ2-1	CASSPGTTYYNEQFF
TRBV20-1	TRBJ2-3	CSARDALAGDADTQYF
TRBV20-1	TRBJ2-7	CSASPRRADEQYF
TRBV19	TRBJ2-1	CASSIGGSYFNEQFF
TRBV28	TRBJ2-3	CASSSPSAGVIDTQYF
TRBV9	TRBJ2-3	CASSSPTGGTDTQYF
TRBV5-1	TRBJ2-3	CASSPGDRGSEAQYF
TRBV7-2	TRBJ2-5	CASSLFLAGGVETQYF
TRBV4-2	TRBJ2-5	CASSQDGTDYQETQYF
TRBV9	TRBJ1-5	CASSVEGTSNQPQHF
TRBV7-2	TRBJ1-1	CASSRDNRNTEAFF
TRBV20-1	TRBJ2-1	CSAASGRASRQFF
TRBV10-3	TRBJ2-2	CAIQGVTNTGELFF
TRBV2	TRBJ2-3	CARTTVPTDTQYF
TRBV7-2	TRBJ2-1	CASSSDRMGGYEQFF
TRBV7-9	TRBJ1-1	CASSLRDREWGTEAFF
TRBV20-1	TRBJ1-5	CSARSPRDTDSNQPQHF
TRBV20-1	TRBJ2-1	CSEELKGRANEQFF
TRBV29-1	TRBJ1-1	CSVEGPRGLRYTEAFF
TRBV29-1	TRBJ2-3	CSGEDGTDTQYF
TRBV15	TRBJ2-5	CATSRGQAGESETQYF
TRBV6-2/TRBV6-3	TRBJ2-1	CASSSPSGSYNEQFF
TRBV4-3	TRBJ2-1	CASSQAGTAYNEQFF
TRBV6-6	TRBJ2-1	CASSWELGDEQFF
TRBV3-1	TRBJ2-5	CASRTGLLETQYF
TRBV4-2	TRBJ1-5	CASSHDRLGNQPQHF
TRBV29-1	TRBJ2-5	CSVEGGREIRQETQYF
TRBV11-2	TRBJ2-4	CASSPYGEAKNIQYF
TRBV7-9	TRBJ2-7	CASSLLGGAYEQYF
TRBV4-3	TRBJ2-7	CASSLGQGAVYEQYF
TRBV10-2	TRBJ1-2	CASSESRTGSLPGDGYTF
TRBV5-1	TRBJ2-3	CASTTGAGDTQYF
TRBV12-3/TRBV12-4	TRBJ2-4	CASSFGVSGAKNIQYF
TRBV25-1	TRBJ1-2	CASLFGQGYGYTF
TRBV19	TRBJ2-1	CASSLREGRYNEQFF
TRBV12-3/TRBV12-4	TRBJ1-5	CASSSGQSTNQPQHF
TRBV20-1	TRBJ2-6	CSAARQGNSGANVLTF